This entry features one T cell receptor beta chain sequence. Its target is not known. This CDR3 contains 15 residues. Germline values: CDR1 SGHRS, CDR2 YFSETQ. V gave up 0 bases and J gave up 7 bases, with 17 bases separating them. As to treatment: 15 to 20 received Ad26.COV2.S at low or high dose, single or two shots; roughly 5 received placebo; per-sample allocation not given. Day 63 after the first injection of vaccine or placebo was the sampling time. This entry belongs to a study of Ad26.COV2.S vaccination and SARS-CoV-2 variants. Study results and caveats: Substantial response breadth was reportedly seen for spike-specific CD8+ and CD4+ T cells after vaccination.

TCRdb's table, derived via immunoSEQ multiplex PCR, lists solely in-frame clones and lacks some. This sample carries about half a million clones, 80% to 90% of them seen once, and the ten largest clones take 1.5% to 2%. The clonotype was recovered from a person between 18 and 65 years old who received the Ad26.COV2.S COVID-19 vaccine or a placebo. The V gene is TRBV5-1, the J gene TRBJ2-7; D possibly corresponds to TRBD1 (6 bases). Source: peripheral blood, taken in a trial of Ad26.COV2.S vaccine versus placebo. The CDR3 sequence: CASSLAGHTSGEQYF. CDR3 in DNA: TGCGCCAGCAGCTTGGCGGGACACACGTCTGGAGAGCAGTACTTC.